A selection of T cell receptor beta chains follows, all from one sample in a study of blood T cell repertoires in COVID-19. Assay: immunoSEQ multiplex PCR; the TCRdb copy retains only in-frame clones and omits some. This sample has a few hundred thousand clones, with about 90% found just once. Sample: PBMCs or T cells enriched from blood (not recorded which). The receptors originated from a woman between 25 and 40 years old who had recovered from COVID-19. Each CDR3 is given with its conserved first and last residue. The D gene is left open where the match is weak. The size entry is marked missing in some rows and otherwise reads once, few, many or a size class.

CDR3 DNA,CDR3 protein,D gene,clone size,V gene,J gene
TGTGCCAGCAGCCCAAGGGACAGGGCCCGTTCTGGCTACACCTTC,CASSPRDRARSGYTF,TRBD1,.,TRBV3-1/TRBV3-2,TRBJ1-2
TGTGCCAGCAGCCAAGTTAGGGGAACGGAGACCCAGTACTTC,CASSQVRGTETQYF,.,.,TRBV3-1/TRBV3-2,TRBJ2-5
TGTGCCAGCACCGTGGGGACTAGCGGTAAAACGCAGTATTTT,CASTVGTSGKTQYF,TRBD2,.,TRBV28,TRBJ2-3
TGTGCCAGCAGCTCGGGCGGGACCGAGATGATCAACACCATATATTTT,CASSSGGTEMINTIYF,.,.,TRBV13,TRBJ1-3
TGTGCCACAAGACTAGCGGGGTACAATGAGCAGTTCTTC,CATRLAGYNEQFF,TRBD2,.,TRBV19,TRBJ2-1
TGTGCCACCAGTGATTCCACAGGGGGCCTCTATGGCTACACCTTC,CATSDSTGGLYGYTF,TRBD1,.,TRBV24-1,TRBJ1-2
TGTGCCAGCAGCTTAGGTACAGGGGGCCCCTACGAGCAGTACTTC,CASSLGTGGPYEQYF,TRBD1,.,TRBV11-2,TRBJ2-7
TGTGCCAGCAGTTACAGGGAGCGGGAGACCCAGTACTTC,CASSYRERETQYF,.,.,TRBV7-8,TRBJ2-5
TGTGCCAGCCTTCTAATGAGCTCCTACGAGCAGTACTTC,CASLLMSSYEQYF,.,.,TRBV28,TRBJ2-7
TGCGCCAGCAGCTTAGAGCGGGGTACCTACAATGAGCAGTTCTTC,CASSLERGTYNEQFF,TRBD2,.,TRBV5-1,TRBJ2-1
TGTGCCAGCAGCTTGCAGACAGAGAACACTGAAGCTTTCTTT,CASSLQTENTEAFF,.,.,TRBV5-5,TRBJ1-1
TGTGCCAGTAGCTTACAGGGGTTGAACACTGAAGCTTTCTTT,CASSLQGLNTEAFF,TRBD1,few,TRBV19,TRBJ1-1
TGCGCCAGCAGCTTGGGGACTAGCGGGGGACTCCAAGAGACCCAGTACTTC,CASSLGTSGGLQETQYF,TRBD2,.,TRBV5-1,TRBJ2-5
TGCAGCGTTGATATCCGGGGGGACAGCACAGATACGCAGTATTTT,CSVDIRGDSTDTQYF,TRBD2,.,TRBV29-1,TRBJ2-3
TGTGCCAGCAGCTCAGGACTAGGAGAGACCCAGTACTTC,CASSSGLGETQYF,TRBD2,.,TRBV11-3,TRBJ2-5
TGTGCCAGCAGCCAAGGGGAAGGGGGCTTGGAGACCCAGTACTTC,CASSQGEGGLETQYF,TRBD1,.,TRBV14,TRBJ2-5
TGCAGCGTTGCATACACTGAAGCTTTCTTT,CSVAYTEAFF,.,.,TRBV29-1,TRBJ1-1
TGTGCCAGCTGGGGACTAGCGGGAGGTATATATGAGCAGTTCTTC,CASWGLAGGIYEQFF,TRBD2,.,TRBV11-2,TRBJ2-1
TGTGCCAGCAGAGGGGAAGTGAACACTGAAGCTTTCTTT,CASRGEVNTEAFF,.,.,TRBV7-9,TRBJ1-1
TGTGCCAGCAGCGTCGGGACAGGGAATGAAAAACTGTTTTTT,CASSVGTGNEKLFF,TRBD1,.,TRBV9,TRBJ1-4
TGCGCCAGCAGCTGGGGACTAGCGGGGGGATACTACAATGAGCAGTTCTTC,CASSWGLAGGYYNEQFF,TRBD2,.,TRBV5-1,TRBJ2-1
TGTGCCAGCAGCTTGGAGGTCGCCTCCCTAGGAGCTTTCTTT,CASSLEVASLGAFF,.,.,TRBV5-4,TRBJ1-1
TGCGCCAGCAGCTTGGGCGGCGGGGGGGCCTATAATGAGCAGTTCTTC,CASSLGGGGAYNEQFF,TRBD2,.,TRBV5-1,TRBJ2-1
TGTGCCAGCAGCTTAGCAGGGGCTGTCGAGGAGCAGTACTTC,CASSLAGAVEEQYF,.,.,TRBV5-5,TRBJ2-7
TGTGCCAGCAGCGTAGAGACAGGGAGCAATCAGCCCCAGCATTTT,CASSVETGSNQPQHF,TRBD1,.,TRBV2,TRBJ1-5
TGTGCCATCAGTGCGGGACTGAGCACAGATACGCAGTATTTT,CAISAGLSTDTQYF,.,.,TRBV10-3,TRBJ2-3
TGTGCCAGCAGTGAAGCGTACACATACACTGAAGCTTTCTTT,CASSEAYTYTEAFF,.,.,TRBV2,TRBJ1-1